The rows below give T cell receptor beta chains drawn from one sample of a study of blood T cell repertoires in COVID-19. Using immunoSEQ multiplex PCR, the repertoire was profiled, and TCRdb retains in-frame clones only, with some absent. The sample contains more than 65,000 clones, approximately 84% of which appear only once. Sequencing used peripheral blood. The receptors derive from a man aged 55-75 years with active or convalescent COVID-19. The CDR3 runs from the conserved cysteine through the conserved F or W. The D gene is left open where the match is weak. Clone size is given for some rows only: seen once, a few or many times, or a class if the clone is expanded.

CDR3	DNA	D	size	V	J
CSASQGLNYNEQFF	TGCAGTGCTAGTCAGGGCCTCAACTACAATGAGCAGTTCTTC	-	once	TRBV20-1	TRBJ2-1
CAISARAGARYEQYF	TGTGCCATCAGTGCCAGGGCGGGGGCCCGCTACGAGCAGTACTTC	-	-	TRBV10-3	TRBJ2-7
CASSTGANTGELFF	TGTGCCAGCAGTACAGGGGCGAACACCGGGGAGCTGTTTTTT	TRBD1	-	TRBV6-5	TRBJ2-2
CASTRTGHEQFF	TGTGCCAGCACACGGACAGGGCATGAGCAGTTCTTC	TRBD1	-	TRBV2	TRBJ2-1
CASSSEGLRNQPQHF	TGTGCCAGCAGTTCGGAGGGGCTCCGCAATCAGCCCCAGCATTTT	-	-	TRBV27	TRBJ1-5
CATSRDSPRTGELFF	TGTGCCACCAGCCGGGACAGCCCGAGGACCGGGGAGCTGTTTTTT	TRBD1	-	TRBV15	TRBJ2-2
CASSGGQAYQETQYF	TGTGCCAGCAGCGGGGGACAGGCGTACCAAGAGACCCAGTACTTC	TRBD1	-	TRBV5-8	TRBJ2-5
CASSQGQTLSTDTQYF	TGCGCCAGCAGCCAGGGACAGACCCTTAGCACAGATACGCAGTATTTT	TRBD1	-	TRBV5-1	TRBJ2-3
CASSFGQGANYGYTF	TGTGCCAGCTCATTTGGACAGGGGGCAAACTATGGCTACACCTTC	TRBD1	-	TRBV18	TRBJ1-2
CASSPTGDQPQHF	TGCGCCAGCAGCCCCACAGGCGATCAGCCCCAGCATTTT	-	-	TRBV5-1	TRBJ1-5
CASMGQRATEAFF	TGCGCCAGCATGGGACAACGGGCGACTGAAGCTTTCTTT	-	-	TRBV10-2	TRBJ1-1
CASSQRRSYNEQFF	TGTGCCAGCAGCCAGAGACGGAGCTACAATGAGCAGTTCTTC	-	-	TRBV14	TRBJ2-1
CASSLAKGQTGELFF	TGCGCCAGCAGCTTGGCGAAGGGGCAGACCGGGGAGCTGTTTTTT	-	-	TRBV5-1	TRBJ2-2
CASSSGSRETQYF	TGTGCCAGCAGTAGCGGTTCCAGGGAGACCCAGTACTTC	-	-	TRBV25-1	TRBJ2-5
CASSLGTATYGYTF	TGTGCCAGCAGCTTAGGGACAGCCACCTATGGCTACACCTTC	TRBD1	-	TRBV5-6	TRBJ1-2
CASSIQGLDTEAFF	TGTGCCAGTAGTATTCAGGGGTTAGACACTGAAGCTTTCTTT	-	-	TRBV19	TRBJ1-1
CASSYYRVPGNTIYF	TGTGCCAGCAGTTATTACAGGGTACCTGGAAACACCATATATTTT	-	-	TRBV6-5	TRBJ1-3
CASSLIGQGSGELFF	TGTGCCAGTAGTTTGATTGGACAGGGATCCGGGGAGCTGTTTTTT	TRBD1	-	TRBV19	TRBJ2-2
CASSFSGQGALEQYF	TGTGCCAGCAGCTTCAGCGGCCAGGGGGCGTTGGAGCAGTACTTC	TRBD1	-	TRBV7-2	TRBJ2-7
CASSVERTDTQYF	TGTGCCAGCAGCGTTGAGCGAACAGATACGCAGTATTTT	-	-	TRBV5-6	TRBJ2-3
CAIKTDVYGYTF	TGTGCCATCAAAACAGACGTCTATGGCTACACCTTC	-	-	TRBV10-3	TRBJ1-2
CASSLKTSGSYEQYF	TGTGCCAGCAGCTTAAAGACTAGCGGGAGCTACGAGCAGTACTTC	TRBD2	-	TRBV7-8	TRBJ2-7
CASSYSGTGDYEQYF	TGTGCCAGCAGTTACTCCGGGACAGGGGACTACGAGCAGTACTTC	TRBD1	-	TRBV6-5	TRBJ2-7
CASSQYRAGPSGYTF	TGTGCCAGCAGCCAGTACAGGGCCGGGCCTTCTGGCTACACCTTC	-	few	TRBV14	TRBJ1-2
CASGTGTGGYEQYF	TGCGCCAGCGGAACCGGGACAGGGGGGTACGAGCAGTACTTC	TRBD1	-	TRBV5-1	TRBJ2-7
CASSLQGASKAFF	TGTGCCAGCAGCCTTCAGGGGGCGAGTAAAGCTTTCTTT	TRBD1	-	TRBV27	TRBJ1-1
CATSGGGGSGTEAFF	TGTGCCACCAGCGGGGGAGGGGGGTCAGGCACTGAAGCTTTCTTT	-	-	TRBV15	TRBJ1-1
CASSYNGYNEQFF	TGTGCCAGCAGTTACAACGGTTACAATGAGCAGTTCTTC	-	-	TRBV6-5	TRBJ2-1
CASSQGTGFEKLFF	TGCGCCAGCAGCCAGGGGACAGGGTTTGAAAAACTGTTTTTT	TRBD1	once	TRBV4-3	TRBJ1-4
CASSQGTGPSVYGYTF	TGTGCCAGCAGCCAAGGGACAGGTCCCAGCGTATATGGCTACACCTTC	TRBD1	few	TRBV3-1/TRBV3-2	TRBJ1-2
CAISEGGISSGNTIYF	TGTGCCATCAGTGAAGGAGGTATCTCCTCTGGAAACACCATATATTTT	-	-	TRBV10-3	TRBJ1-3
CASSVLWTGGRGNTEAFF	TGTGCCAGCAGCGTTCTTTGGACAGGGGGGAGAGGGAACACTGAAGCTTTCTTT	TRBD1	-	TRBV7-6	TRBJ1-1
CASGGVTGALHF	TGTGCCAGCGGGGGGGTTACGGGGGCCCTCCACTTT	-	few	TRBV19	TRBJ1-6
CASRERGATDTQYF	TGTGCCAGCCGGGAACGGGGGGCCACAGATACGCAGTATTTT	-	-	TRBV6-5	TRBJ2-3
CASSLRTGVPGELFF	TGCGCCAGCAGCTTGCGGACAGGGGTTCCCGGGGAGCTGTTTTTT	TRBD1	-	TRBV5-1	TRBJ2-2
CASSRLGGRSEKLFF	TGTGCCAGCAGCCGCCTAGGGGGCCGTAGTGAAAAACTGTTTTTT	TRBD1	-	TRBV3-1/TRBV3-2	TRBJ1-4
CASSSFSGGVGNEQFF	TGTGCCAGCAGCTCATTTAGCGGGGGGGTAGGAAATGAGCAGTTCTTC	TRBD2	-	TRBV7-3	TRBJ2-1
CASSPPLWTGMNTEAFF	TGCGCCAGCAGCCCCCCCTTATGGACAGGGATGAACACTGAAGCTTTCTTT	TRBD1	-	TRBV4-1	TRBJ1-1
CASRYGDRTDQPQHF	TGTGCCAGCAGGTACGGGGACAGGACTGATCAGCCCCAGCATTTT	TRBD1	once	TRBV27	TRBJ1-5
CASSKGTGDYGYTF	TGTGCCAGTAGTAAAGGGACAGGGGACTATGGCTACACCTTC	TRBD1	-	TRBV19	TRBJ1-2